The rows below give T cell receptor beta chains drawn from one sample of a study of blood T cell repertoires in COVID-19. TCRdb's table, derived via immunoSEQ multiplex PCR, lists solely in-frame clones and lacks some. The profile shows hundreds of thousands of clones, around 84% of them singletons. Sequenced material: peripheral blood. These receptors were collected from a man in his 70s with acute or convalescent COVID-19. Each CDR3 is given with its conserved first and last residue. The D gene is left open where the match is weak. A clone size is listed for some rows: how often the clone was seen (once, few, many), or a class if it is expanded.

>once|TRBV29-1|.|TRBJ2-1|10
TGCAGCGCCACGGACAATGAGCAGTTCTTC
CSATDNEQFF
>.|TRBV6-5|TRBD1|TRBJ1-6|15
TGTGCCAGCAGCGGGGACAGCGCCTATAATTCACCCCTCCACTTT
CASSGDSAYNSPLHF
>.|TRBV30|TRBD2|TRBJ2-5|16
TGTGCCTGGAAACTTGGGATAGCGGGGGGCCAAGAGACCCAGTACTTC
CAWKLGIAGGQETQYF
>.|TRBV5-5|TRBD2|TRBJ2-1|16
TGTGCCAGCAGCTTTAGGGGGACTAGCACCGTCAATGAGCAGTTCTTC
CASSFRGTSTVNEQFF
>.|TRBV6-2/TRBV6-3|TRBD2|TRBJ2-7|16
TGTGCCAGCAGCCTCGGACTAGCGGGGTTTTCCGCCGAGCAGTACTTC
CASSLGLAGFSAEQYF
>.|TRBV28|.|TRBJ2-7|13
TGTGCCAGCAAGTTTAGTAGTAGATACGAGCAGTACTTC
CASKFSSRYEQYF
>.|TRBV5-5|TRBD2|TRBJ2-3|19
TGTGCCAGCAGCTTGGAGTTTCAGGCACTAGCGGGGCGCACAGATACGCAGTATTTT
CASSLEFQALAGRTDTQYF
>.|TRBV15|.|TRBJ2-5|12
TGTGCCACCAGCAGACCACAAGAGACCCAGTACTTC
CATSRPQETQYF
>.|TRBV6-2/TRBV6-3|.|TRBJ2-1|18
TGTGCCAGCAGTTTAGGCAGGGGAAAAGCGGGATCCTACAATGAGCAGTTCTTC
CASSLGRGKAGSYNEQFF
>.|TRBV23-1|.|TRBJ2-7|13
TGCGCCACCCAGTCGGGGAGCTCCTACGAGCAGTACTTC
CATQSGSSYEQYF
>.|TRBV15|TRBD1|TRBJ2-7|18
TGTGCCACCAGCAGAGCCCGGGACAGACAGACAACAAGCTACGAGCAGTACTTC
CATSRARDRQTTSYEQYF
>.|TRBV14|TRBD2|TRBJ2-7|17
TGTGCCAGCAGCCTACGGACTAGCGGGGGCCATAGGTCCGAGCAGTACTTC
CASSLRTSGGHRSEQYF
>.|TRBV3-1/TRBV3-2|.|TRBJ2-7|14
TGTGCCAGCAGCCAAGCCCTAGTTTGTATTCGGCAGTACTTC
CASSQALVCIRQYF
>.|TRBV19|.|TRBJ1-2|15
TGTGCCAGTAGTTATCAGGCAGCCGGTAACTATGGCTACACCTTC
CASSYQAAGNYGYTF
>.|TRBV5-6|.|TRBJ2-7|16
TGTGCCAGCAGCGAGGGTCAGGATACGAGCTCCTACGAGCAGTACTTC
CASSEGQDTSSYEQYF
>.|TRBV29-1|TRBD1|TRBJ2-1|13
TGCAGCGCTCAAAGGCAGGGGGCTGGTGAGCAGTTCTTC
CSAQRQGAGEQFF
>.|TRBV5-4|.|TRBJ1-5|13
TGTGCCAGCAGTCAGGACACCTATCAGCCCCAGCATTTT
CASSQDTYQPQHF
>.|TRBV28|.|TRBJ2-5|16
TGTGCCAGCAGCTCCTCGAGGGTAAAGCGGTGGCAGACCCAGTACTTC
CASSSSRVKRWQTQYF
>few|TRBV28|TRBD1|TRBJ2-7|12
TGTGCCAGCAGTTTACCCGGGACAGCAAAGTACTTC
CASSLPGTAKYF
>few|TRBV6-5|TRBD1|TRBJ2-7|15
TGTGCCAGCAGTTACGACAGGGCAAACTACTACGAGCAGTACTTC
CASSYDRANYYEQYF
>.|TRBV7-9|.|TRBJ1-2|14
TGTGCCAGCAGCTTAGACTTGGAGAACTATGGCTACACCTTC
CASSLDLENYGYTF
>.|TRBV9|TRBD2|TRBJ2-5|15
TGTGCCAGCAGCCCACTAGCGGGGGATCAAGAGACCCAGTACTTC
CASSPLAGDQETQYF
>few|TRBV5-4|TRBD1|TRBJ2-2|16
TGTGCCAGCAGCTTGCCACGGGACAGATACACCGGGGAGCTGTTTTTT
CASSLPRDRYTGELFF
>.|TRBV7-6|TRBD2|TRBJ2-1|13
TGTGCCAGCAGCCTTCGGCGGGAGGGCGAGCAGTTCTTC
CASSLRREGEQFF
>once|TRBV6-5|TRBD1|TRBJ2-2|15
TGTGCCAGCAGTTTGTCGGACAGGGGTCCCGGGGAGCTGTTTTTT
CASSLSDRGPGELFF
>.|TRBV27|TRBD1|TRBJ2-2|15
TGTGCCAGCAGTCCCGGGACAGGGGGGACCGGGGAGCTGTTTTTT
CASSPGTGGTGELFF
>.|TRBV7-8|TRBD2|TRBJ2-1|19
TGTGCCAGCAGCTTAGAAGGGACTAGCGGCCCCCTTGCGGACAATGAGCAGTTCTTC
CASSLEGTSGPLADNEQFF
>.|TRBV7-2|TRBD1|TRBJ2-7|14
TGTGCCAGCAGCTTAGGGGACAGTTCCTACGAGCAGTACTTC
CASSLGDSSYEQYF
>.|TRBV29-1|TRBD2|TRBJ2-1|16
TGCAGCGGTCGCTCCCTTAGCGGGGGGGTCTTGCATGAGCAGTTCTTC
CSGRSLSGGVLHEQFF
>.|TRBV7-9|.|TRBJ2-1|17
TGTGCCAGCAGCTTAAGCGGGCGGTTAGGGTTGTACAATGAGCAGTTCTTC
CASSLSGRLGLYNEQFF
>.|TRBV4-2|.|TRBJ2-7|13
TGTGCCAGCAGCCCTGGAGGGGGGGGCACGATGTGTTTC
CASSPGGGGTMCF
>.|TRBV6-5|TRBD1|TRBJ1-2|12
TGTGCCAGCACCCGACAGGGTGCTGGCTACACCTTC
CASTRQGAGYTF
>.|TRBV6-5|.|TRBJ1-6|14
TGTGCCAGCAGCCGACAGCCCTATAATTCACCCCTCCACTTT
CASSRQPYNSPLHF
>.|TRBV9|.|TRBJ2-1|14
TGTGCCAGCAGCGTAGCACCTAATTACAATGAGCAGTTCTTC
CASSVAPNYNEQFF
>.|TRBV6-5|TRBD1|TRBJ2-3|14
TGTGCCAGCAGCGCGACAGGGGGCACAGATACGCAGTATTTT
CASSATGGTDTQYF
>.|TRBV11-2|TRBD1|TRBJ2-1|17
TGTGCCAGCAGCTCAATCGACAGGGGAAGCTCCTACAATGAGCAGTTCTTC
CASSSIDRGSSYNEQFF
>.|TRBV28|TRBD1|TRBJ2-1|16
TGTGCCAGCAGTGGGGGGGGACAGGGGTCCTACAATGAGCAGTTCTTC
CASSGGGQGSYNEQFF
>.|TRBV3-1/TRBV3-2|TRBD1|TRBJ2-1|14
TGTGCCAGCAGCCAGGAGACAGGGTTTAGTGAGCAGTTCTTC
CASSQETGFSEQFF
>.|TRBV28|.|TRBJ2-7|12
TGTGCCAGCAGTTTTCAGGGGAACGAGCAGTACTTC
CASSFQGNEQYF
>once|TRBV4-2|.|TRBJ2-3|19
TGTGCCAGCAGCCAATTGGTTTGGGCGGACACCACCGCCACAGATACGCAGTATTTT
CASSQLVWADTTATDTQYF
>.|TRBV3-1/TRBV3-2|TRBD2|TRBJ2-2|18
TGTGCCAGCAGCAGGACAGCGGGGGCGACTAGCGGTACCGGGGAGCTGTTTTTT
CASSRTAGATSGTGELFF
>few|TRBV20-1|TRBD2|TRBJ2-1|15
TGCAGTGCTAGTACTCCAGCGGGAGTACTCAATGAGCAGTTCTTC
CSASTPAGVLNEQFF
>.|TRBV18|.|TRBJ2-3|14
TGTGCCAGCTCACCACTCTCTAGCACAGATACGCAGTATTTT
CASSPLSSTDTQYF
>once|TRBV11-3|TRBD2|TRBJ2-1|14
TGTGCCAGCAGCTTAGAACGAGTCGGGGGGGAGCAGTTCTTC
CASSLERVGGEQFF
>many|TRBV4-3|TRBD1|TRBJ2-7|16
TGCGCCAGCAGCCAGGACCCGACAGGGCGTCCCTACGAGCAGTACTTC
CASSQDPTGRPYEQYF
>.|TRBV6-5|TRBD1|TRBJ1-1|15
TGTGCCAGCAGGGAGTCCGGGACAGTGAACACTGAAGCTTTCTTT
CASRESGTVNTEAFF
>.|TRBV5-4|TRBD2|TRBJ2-3|15
TGTGCCAGCAGCTCTGGGACTAGCGGGCCGGATACGCAGTATTTT
CASSSGTSGPDTQYF
>many|TRBV30|.|TRBJ2-2|14
TGTGCCTGGAGCCGGCAGGGTAACACCGGGGAGCTGTTTTTT
CAWSRQGNTGELFF
>.|TRBV10-1|TRBD2|TRBJ2-1|13
TGCGCCAGCAGACTAGCGGGAACAAGTGAGCAGTTCTTC
CASRLAGTSEQFF
>.|TRBV5-4|TRBD1|TRBJ1-2|16
TGTGCCAGCAGCTTGCCGGGACAGGGGGCGCTGGGTGGCTACACCTTC
CASSLPGQGALGGYTF
>.|TRBV7-8|.|TRBJ2-7|15
TGTGCCAGCAGCTTATCACGTCGAGCATCCTACGAGCAGTACTTC
CASSLSRRASYEQYF
>.|TRBV6-5|TRBD1|TRBJ2-1|14
TGTGCCAGCAACCCGGGACAGGGTTACAATGAGCAGTTCTTC
CASNPGQGYNEQFF
>.|TRBV19|.|TRBJ1-2|12
TGTGCCAGCCGGACAGACCCCTATGGCTACACCTTC
CASRTDPYGYTF